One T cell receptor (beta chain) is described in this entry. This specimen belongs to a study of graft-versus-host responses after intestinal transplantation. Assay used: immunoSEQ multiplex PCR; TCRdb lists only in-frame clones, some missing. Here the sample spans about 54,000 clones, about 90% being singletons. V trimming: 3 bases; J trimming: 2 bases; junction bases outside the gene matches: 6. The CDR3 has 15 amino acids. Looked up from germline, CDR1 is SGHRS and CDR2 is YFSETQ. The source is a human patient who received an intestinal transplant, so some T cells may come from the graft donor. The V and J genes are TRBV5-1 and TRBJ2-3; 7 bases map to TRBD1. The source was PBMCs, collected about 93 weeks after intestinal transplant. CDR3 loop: CASSYRDSATDTQYF. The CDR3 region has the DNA TGCGCCAGCAGCTACCGGGACAGTGCCACAGATACGCAGTATTTT.